This TCR beta chain was sequenced during a study of cytomegalovirus exposure and HLA in healthy donors. Study-wide findings and caveats: There were several of the most significant clusters that appeared linked to common viral pathogens in a later analysis. The only immune exposure information that was available was CMV serostatus. In a later analysis, HLA-C alleles had the fewest associated TCRs, DRB1 alleles the most.

V gave up 6 bases and J gave up 1 base; unmatched junction bases: 4. Per the germline V gene, CDR1 is LNHDA and CDR2 is SQIVND (reference sequence). The CDR3 spans 14 residues. Amplification used 60 Vbeta primers and 13 Jbeta primers. Data came from immunoSEQ multiplex PCR; TCRdb stores just in-frame clones and leaves some out. The data show approximately 140,000 clones, 70% to 80% seen once. A single count supports this clone. What it binds is not known. The sequence derives from a female donor in good health and CMV-seronegative. V is TRBV19 and J is TRBJ1-1; 8 nucleotides match TRBD1. The material sequenced was PBMCs. The CDR3, as DNA: TGTGCCAGTAGACTACAGGGGGGGAACACTGAAGCTTTCTTT. This gives the protein CASRLQGGNTEAFF.